A single sample is the source of the 8 T cell receptor beta chains below, sequenced in a study of cytomegalovirus exposure and HLA in healthy donors. PCR primers comprised 60 Vbeta and 13 Jbeta primers. TCRdb's table, derived via immunoSEQ multiplex PCR, lists solely in-frame clones and lacks some. Of about 160,000 clones in the sample, 75% to 85% were seen once. Sequencing used PBMCs. These receptor sequences come from a woman between 45 and 65 years old in good health and CMV-seronegative.

V gene TRBV11-2 combines with J gene TRBJ1-5; possible D gene TRBD1, 5 bases. CDR1 SGHAT and CDR2 FQNNGV come from the germline V gene. Between the trimmed V and J ends, which lost 3 bases and 4 bases, there was a span of 7 bases. The CDR3 is made up of 13 amino acids. The CDR3 spells CASSFQGNQPQHF. In nucleotides, the CDR3 is TGTGCCAGCAGCTTCCAGGGAAATCAGCCCCAGCATTTT.

The rearrangement uses TRBV28 and TRBJ2-1; TRBD1 agrees at 7 bases. The V gene's germline CDR1 is MDHEN and CDR2 SYDVKM. V shed 3 bases and J 7 bases; nucleotides not matched to a gene: 9. This CDR3 is 15 amino acids long. The CDR3 loop is CASSFGDRVTNEQFF. The DNA of the CDR3 is TGTGCCAGCAGTTTTGGTGACAGGGTCACTAATGAGCAGTTCTTC.

V gene TRBV6-1 combines with J gene TRBJ1-5, with 8 nucleotides matching TRBD1. The germline V gene encodes CDR1 MNHNS and CDR2 SASEGT. The CDR3 length is 14 residues. V gave up 3 bases and J gave up 7 bases; unmatched junction bases: 5. The CDR3 bases are TGTGCCAGCAGTGATTTACAGGGGGGACAGCCCCAGCATTTT. Residues: CASSDLQGGQPQHF.

The chain has TRBV19 and TRBJ1-5; D possibly corresponds to TRBD1 (6 bases). There are 14 residues in the CDR3. V shed 3 bases and J shed 5 bases, with 11 bases lying between them. Germline V lookup: CDR1 LNHDA, CDR2 SQIVND (reference sequence). CDR3 sequence reads: CASSMGGPDQPQHF. DNA for the CDR3: TGTGCCAGTAGTATGGGGGGGCCCGATCAGCCCCAGCATTTT.

V is TRBV28 and J is TRBJ1-3, with TRBD1 as a possible D gene (6 bases). V lost 6 bases and J 0 bases, leaving 12 bases between the germline ends. The germline gives CDR1 MDHEN, CDR2 SYDVKM. The CDR3 totals 15 residues. The CDR3 is CASRAGASSGNTIYF. CDR3 coding DNA: TGTGCCAGCAGGGCGGGGGCGAGCTCTGGAAACACCATATATTTT.

The chain couples TRBV5-1 to TRBJ2-5; 11 bases match TRBD2. The CDR3 contains 16 residues. The V gene end was trimmed by 4 bases and the J gene end by 5 bases; junction bases not matched to a gene: 10. From germline, CDR1 is SGHRS and CDR2 YFSETQ. Written as DNA, the CDR3 is TGCGCCAGCAGCCCCGTGCTAGCGGGGGGTAGGGAGACCCAGTACTTC. It encodes CASSPVLAGGRETQYF.

This rearrangement joins TRBV10-3 to TRBJ1-3; TRBD1 might be the D (6 bases). The germline V and J ends were trimmed by 5 bases and 2 bases, with 10 bases remaining between them. Germline V gene sequence: CDR1 ENHRY, CDR2 SYGVKD. The length of the CDR3 is 14 residues. CDR3 residues: CAISQGHAGNTIYF. The CDR3 region has the DNA TGTGCCATCAGTCAGGGACACGCTGGAAACACCATATATTTT.

The chain combines TRBV5-1 with TRBJ1-1, with D perhaps matching TRBD1 (6 bases). The germline gives CDR1 SGHRS, CDR2 YFSETQ. The CDR3 extends over 16 amino acids. The V end was cut by 0 bases, the J end by 2 bases, with 14 bases between. CDR3 region: CASSLAGGAGNTEAFF. The CDR3 DNA follows: TGCGCCAGCAGCTTGGCCGGGGGGGCGGGAAACACTGAAGCTTTCTTT.